The rows below give T cell receptor beta chains drawn from one sample of a study of shared T cell receptors in the human thymus. Sequenced by immunoSEQ multiplex PCR; TCRdb stores in-frame clones only, minus some. The repertoire has some 660,000 clones, over 75% of them found once; the top ten carry 0.0094%. These same records also appear under a second study, on human thymus T cells.

The sequencing input was thymocytes. The receptors shown here come from a boy in the first two years of life with a congenital heart defect. Both conserved end residues are part of each CDR3. Fields, in order: CDR3 protein, D gene, V gene, J gene, CDR3 length. A D gene is named only where the DNA matches it firmly.

CDR3aa: CASSLSRERDRPTEAFF
d_gene: TRBD1
v_gene: TRBV27
j_gene: TRBJ1-1
len: 17

CDR3aa: CASSQDRDRTSEAFF
d_gene: -
v_gene: TRBV4-3
j_gene: TRBJ1-1
len: 15

CDR3aa: CASGGETQYF
d_gene: TRBD2
v_gene: TRBV5-1
j_gene: TRBJ2-5
len: 10

CDR3aa: CASSYPSSGGNSSYEQYF
d_gene: TRBD2
v_gene: TRBV6-7
j_gene: TRBJ2-7
len: 18

CDR3aa: CSGTVQGTQYF
d_gene: -
v_gene: TRBV20-1
j_gene: TRBJ2-5
len: 11

CDR3aa: CASSHGLNQETQYF
d_gene: -
v_gene: TRBV5-1
j_gene: TRBJ2-5
len: 14

CDR3aa: CASSLVAGPYEQYF
d_gene: -
v_gene: TRBV5-6
j_gene: TRBJ2-7
len: 14

CDR3aa: CASSVWPLNSPLHF
d_gene: -
v_gene: TRBV9
j_gene: TRBJ1-6
len: 14

CDR3aa: CASNPLAGEKDTQYF
d_gene: TRBD2
v_gene: TRBV7-9
j_gene: TRBJ2-3
len: 15

CDR3aa: CASSPTGGTDTQYF
d_gene: TRBD1
v_gene: TRBV11-3
j_gene: TRBJ2-3
len: 14

CDR3aa: CASSQDRKSEAFF
d_gene: -
v_gene: TRBV4-3
j_gene: TRBJ1-1
len: 13

CDR3aa: CASSPRDREGDF
d_gene: TRBD1
v_gene: TRBV28
j_gene: TRBJ2-4
len: 12

CDR3aa: CASSGTSGRTLYNEQFF
d_gene: TRBD2
v_gene: TRBV27
j_gene: TRBJ2-1
len: 17

CDR3aa: CASSQESWDRAGGGARETQYF
d_gene: -
v_gene: TRBV4-1
j_gene: TRBJ2-5
len: 21

CDR3aa: CASQQLARGTDTQYF
d_gene: TRBD2
v_gene: TRBV2
j_gene: TRBJ2-3
len: 15

CDR3aa: CASSPPTGLTEAFF
d_gene: -
v_gene: TRBV7-9
j_gene: TRBJ1-1
len: 14

CDR3aa: CASSEGTVQETQYF
d_gene: TRBD1
v_gene: TRBV25-1
j_gene: TRBJ2-5
len: 14

CDR3aa: CASSAGDTAYEQYF
d_gene: -
v_gene: TRBV7-9
j_gene: TRBJ2-7
len: 14

CDR3aa: CASSTGQGKGTIYF
d_gene: TRBD1
v_gene: TRBV7-9
j_gene: TRBJ1-3
len: 14

CDR3aa: CASSGTGPNQPQHF
d_gene: -
v_gene: TRBV5-5
j_gene: TRBJ1-5
len: 14

CDR3aa: CATSRQGQDTDTQYF
d_gene: TRBD1
v_gene: TRBV15
j_gene: TRBJ2-3
len: 15

CDR3aa: CASSLGCGTSGETQYF
d_gene: TRBD2
v_gene: TRBV4-1
j_gene: TRBJ2-5
len: 16

CDR3aa: CASCWASGSHGREQYF
d_gene: TRBD2
v_gene: TRBV5-1
j_gene: TRBJ2-7
len: 16

CDR3aa: CASSQVKGRAYNEQFF
d_gene: -
v_gene: TRBV14
j_gene: TRBJ2-1
len: 16

CDR3aa: CASSLHNSYEQYF
d_gene: -
v_gene: TRBV7-9
j_gene: TRBJ2-7
len: 13

CDR3aa: CATSQPRANEQYF
d_gene: -
v_gene: TRBV15
j_gene: TRBJ2-7
len: 13

CDR3aa: CASSPGWEDKNGYTF
d_gene: -
v_gene: TRBV18
j_gene: TRBJ1-2
len: 15

CDR3aa: CASSQSMAGAADTQYF
d_gene: -
v_gene: TRBV7-3
j_gene: TRBJ2-3
len: 16

CDR3aa: CASSKDYFNEQFF
d_gene: -
v_gene: TRBV6-4
j_gene: TRBJ2-1
len: 13

CDR3aa: CASSLYSRTEAFF
d_gene: -
v_gene: TRBV28
j_gene: TRBJ1-1
len: 13

CDR3aa: CASSEGLGGRNQPQHF
d_gene: -
v_gene: TRBV6-1
j_gene: TRBJ1-5
len: 16

CDR3aa: CASRGDRDTYEQYF
d_gene: TRBD1
v_gene: TRBV27
j_gene: TRBJ2-7
len: 14

CDR3aa: CASSGTAFSYEQYF
d_gene: TRBD1
v_gene: TRBV7-9
j_gene: TRBJ2-7
len: 14

CDR3aa: CASSHSSGGSNEKLFF
d_gene: -
v_gene: TRBV4-3
j_gene: TRBJ1-4
len: 16

CDR3aa: CASSQEKGARARIDTQYF
d_gene: TRBD1
v_gene: TRBV4-3
j_gene: TRBJ2-3
len: 18

CDR3aa: CASSRGQGETQYF
d_gene: TRBD1
v_gene: TRBV6-5
j_gene: TRBJ2-5
len: 13

CDR3aa: CASSLVAGGGEKLFF
d_gene: TRBD1
v_gene: TRBV7-7
j_gene: TRBJ1-4
len: 15

CDR3aa: CASSPRGTGDSPLHF
d_gene: TRBD1
v_gene: TRBV7-9
j_gene: TRBJ1-6
len: 15

CDR3aa: CASSPGQGDLYEQYF
d_gene: TRBD1
v_gene: TRBV18
j_gene: TRBJ2-7
len: 15

CDR3aa: CASSVRQGRSVNTEAFF
d_gene: TRBD1
v_gene: TRBV5-6
j_gene: TRBJ1-1
len: 17

CDR3aa: CASSPTKRCGEPTEAFF
d_gene: -
v_gene: TRBV4-1
j_gene: TRBJ1-1
len: 17

CDR3aa: CASGQSGRPEKTQYF
d_gene: TRBD2
v_gene: TRBV27
j_gene: TRBJ2-5
len: 15

CDR3aa: CASSATGGLSSYNEQFF
d_gene: TRBD1
v_gene: TRBV2
j_gene: TRBJ2-1
len: 17

CDR3aa: CASNGDRGRNTIYF
d_gene: TRBD1
v_gene: TRBV4-2
j_gene: TRBJ1-3
len: 14

CDR3aa: CASKKLTGGSYNEQFF
d_gene: TRBD1
v_gene: TRBV28
j_gene: TRBJ2-1
len: 16

CDR3aa: CASSSRLGVGTGELFF
d_gene: -
v_gene: TRBV4-3
j_gene: TRBJ2-2
len: 16